The TCR beta chain described here comes from a study of T cell responses to AZD1222 COVID-19 vaccine. Whole-study findings and limits: Donors were mostly white British, more females; clonal diversity possibly underestimated. Sampling that yielded the repertoires occurred only after the peak T cell response. Only 6 or 7 individuals given AZD1222 were seropositive at baseline.

The germline V gene has CDR1 MNHEY and CDR2 SMNVEV (reference sequence). V was shortened by 8 bases and J by 4 bases, with 12 bases between the two germline ends. The CDR3 has 14 amino acids. TCRdb's table, derived via immunoSEQ multiplex PCR, lists solely in-frame clones and lacks some. The sample has 90,000 to 120,000 clones; about 82% are singletons. In the case of this clone: Its antigen is undetermined.

This TCR came from an adult in good health. The chain combines TRBV27 with TRBJ1-6, with TRBD1 as a possible D gene (5 bases). Sequenced material: peripheral blood, taken on day 0 of AZD1222 vaccination. CDR3 residues: CASQSGGYNSPLHF. DNA for the CDR3: TGTGCCAGCCAGAGCGGGGGGTATAATTCACCCCTCCACTTT.